One sample yielded the 11 T cell receptor beta chains listed below, sequenced in a study of cytomegalovirus exposure and HLA in healthy donors. Assay used: immunoSEQ multiplex PCR; TCRdb lists only in-frame clones, some missing. The table shows 35,000 to 55,000 clones, with approximately 94% occurring only once. The specimen sequenced was PBMCs. These receptor sequences come from a woman aged 18-30 years in good health and CMV-seronegative.

The V and J genes are TRBV5-1 and TRBJ2-3; TRBD1 aligns across 12 bases. The CDR3 has 16 amino acids. V lost 1 base and J lost 6; bases outside the gene matches: 6. From germline, CDR1 is SGHRS and CDR2 YFSETQ. CDR3 loop: CASSLSGTGGGDTQYF. For the CDR3, the DNA is TGCGCCAGCAGCTTGTCCGGGACAGGGGGCGGTGATACGCAGTATTTT.

This chain connects TRBV7-6 to TRBJ2-3; 12 positions match TRBD2. With 5 bases clipped from V and 1 base from J, the junction kept 4 bases outside the gene matches. The CDR3 runs to 16 residues. In germline, CDR1 is SGHVS, CDR2 FNYEAQ. The CDR3 protein is CASSQRTSGGTDTQYF. The CDR3 DNA is TGTGCCAGCAGCCAGAGGACTAGCGGGGGCACAGATACGCAGTATTTT.

The chain uses TRBV30 and TRBJ2-7, with 7 bases fitting TRBD2. There are 14 residues in the CDR3. The V segment lost 2 bases and the J segment 2 bases; nucleotides outside the gene matches: 6. In germline, CDR1 is GTSNPN, CDR2 SVGIG (reference sequence). The CDR3 protein is CAWSRASGTYEQYF. For the CDR3, the DNA is TGTGCCTGGAGTCGGGCTAGCGGCACCTACGAGCAGTACTTC.

This clone was counted once. The J gene is TRBJ2-3, the V gene TRBV7-9, with 13 bases that match TRBD2. The germline V gene has CDR1 SEHNR and CDR2 FQNEAQ (reference sequence). The junction had 8 bases not matched to a gene; V was cut back by 0 bases and J by 2 bases. CDR3 length equals 19 residues. The CDR3 region is CASSLAALAGGPDTDTQYF. The CDR3 nucleotides read TGTGCCAGCAGCTTAGCGGCACTAGCGGGGGGGCCTGACACAGATACGCAGTATTTT.

This chain links TRBV6-5 with TRBJ1-1, with D maybe TRBD1 (5 bases). This CDR3 is 15 amino acids long. Trimming cost V 2 bases and J 7 bases, with 17 bases left between them. The germline V gene encodes CDR1 MNHEY and CDR2 SVGAGI. CDR3 protein: CASSYERHPGGEAFF. CDR3 in DNA: TGTGCCAGCAGTTACGAAAGACACCCCGGGGGTGAAGCTTTCTTT.

The chain has TRBV18 and TRBJ1-2; tentative D call: TRBD1 (6 bases). Looked up from germline, CDR1 is KGHSH and CDR2 is LQKENI. V was pared by 3 bases and J by 3 bases, with 14 bases between. The CDR3 has 15 residues. Here the CDR3 DNA reads TGTGCCAGCTCACCGCAGGGGCAGGGCGACTATGGCTACACCTTC. Translated, it gives CASSPQGQGDYGYTF.

The rearrangement links TRBV7-8 to TRBJ2-7; possible D gene TRBD1, 5 bases. V lost 5 bases and J lost 3, with 17 bases in between. The germline CDR1 and CDR2 sequences are SGHVS and FQNEAQ. The CDR3 sequence is 15 residues long. The CDR3 loop is CASSPSGAPRYEQYF. CDR3 coding DNA: TGTGCCAGCAGCCCTTCTGGGGCCCCACGCTACGAGCAGTACTTC.

The rearrangement links TRBV7-9 to TRBJ2-3; no reliable D call. The CDR3 spans 12 residues. CDR1 SEHNR and CDR2 FQNEAQ come from the germline V gene (reference sequence). Trimming cost V 4 bases and J 6 bases, with 8 bases left between them. The CDR3 is CASSSSQDTQYF. The CDR3 DNA sequence: TGTGCCAGCAGCTCCAGTCAGGATACGCAGTATTTT.

V is TRBV13 and J is TRBJ2-5; D may be TRBD2 (6 bases). Trimming pared 5 bases from V and 4 bases from J, leaving 17 bases between. The V gene's germline CDR1 is PRHDT and CDR2 FYEKMQ (reference sequence). The CDR3 is made up of 15 amino acids. For the CDR3, the DNA is TGTGCCAGCAGCCACTGGGCTAGCGTCAGAGAGACCCAGTACTTC. Its translation: CASSHWASVRETQYF.

V gene TRBV27 combines with J gene TRBJ1-2; D is perhaps TRBD1 (6 bases). V was trimmed by 4 bases and J by 7 bases, leaving 22 bases between them. CDR1 and CDR2 from the germline V gene are MNHEY and SMNVEV (reference sequence). The length of the CDR3 is 16 residues. CDR3 nucleotides: TGTGCCAGCAGTTCCTACGCCGGGACAATGTCTGCTGGCTACACCTTC. Residues: CASSSYAGTMSAGYTF.

The chain combines TRBV6-5 with TRBJ2-7; 13 bases align to TRBD2. V shed 7 bases, J shed 4 bases, and the junction held 7 bases outside the gene matches. The CDR3 runs to 15 residues. Germline-derived CDR1 and CDR2 are MNHEY and SVGAGI. CDR3 sequence: CASKTRTSGGYEQYF. The DNA for the CDR3 is TGTGCCAGCAAGACCAGGACTAGCGGGGGTTACGAGCAGTACTTC.